This T cell receptor beta chain stems from a study of human T cells and chemical hapten exposure. In its sample, this clonotype was seen many times. Library construction involved attaching unique molecular identifiers to individual cDNA molecules, which allowed quantitative, reproducible TCR counting. TCRdb processed the RACE reads anew with MiXCR; each CDR3 protein has one entry. There are more than 50,000 distinct CDR3 sequences in the sample; around 7% occur only once, and approximately 1.7% lies in the top ten. Germline CDR1 reads MNHEY; CDR2 reads SVGAGI. V trimming: 4 bases; J trimming: 0 bases; junction bases outside the gene matches: 8. The CDR3 loop spans 16 amino acids. Documented time point: pre-sensitization, week 0. Sample treatment: therapeutic diphenylcyclopropenone sensitization with weekly scalp DPC.

The sequence was obtained from a woman in her twenties or thirties with alopecia areata. Some clones in this sample may be carry-over from other donors' samples. This material consisted of whole blood, taken in connection with sensitization to the hapten diphenylcyclopropenone (DPC). The chain is built from TRBV6-5 and TRBJ2-7, with 8 nucleotides matching TRBD1. The CDR3: CASSSSTGGRSYEQYF. As DNA, the CDR3 is TGTGCCAGCAGTTCGTCAACAGGGGGACGCTCCTACGAGCAGTACTTC.